A selection of T cell receptor beta chains follows, all from one sample in a study of blood T cells in healthy people across ages. TCRdb itself ran the 5' RACE reads through MiXCR, one entry per CDR3 protein. The sample carries over a million distinct CDR3 sequences, 45% recorded once. Sequenced: blood. These receptor sequences come from a woman aged 55-69 years in good health. The CDR3 runs from the conserved cysteine through the conserved F or W. The order of the fields is clone size, V gene, D gene, J gene, CDR3 protein, CDR3 DNA. D genes are given only for firm matches. Clone size is not always given. Where it is, it says once, few, many or a class for expanded clones.

size: .; V: TRBV2; D: .; J: TRBJ2-5; CDR3: CASSEIPLNEQYF; DNA: TGTGCCAGCAGTGAAATTCCCCTAAATGAGCAGTACTTC
size: few; V: TRBV7-2; D: TRBD1; J: TRBJ1-4; CDR3: CASSLQGESEKLFF; DNA: TGTGCCAGCAGCTTACAGGGGGAATCTGAAAAACTGTTTTTT
size: .; V: TRBV11-2; D: .; J: TRBJ2-7; CDR3: CASSSPGRQGCEQYF; DNA: TGTGCCAGCAGCTCTCCGGGACGGCAGGGGTGCGAGCAGTACTTC
size: few; V: TRBV27; D: TRBD1; J: TRBJ2-1; CDR3: CASSLTDRGRSDEQFF; DNA: TGTGCCAGCAGTTTAACGGACAGGGGGCGTTCCGATGAGCAGTTCTTC
size: .; V: TRBV15; D: .; J: TRBJ2-1; CDR3: CATSRGRVFEQFF; DNA: TGTGCCACCAGCAGAGGCAGGGTTTTTGAGCAGTTCTTC
size: .; V: TRBV27; D: TRBD1; J: TRBJ2-7; CDR3: CASSFLRTGWRGEQYF; DNA: TGTGCCAGCAGTTTCTTGAGGACAGGGTGGAGAGGCGAGCAGTACTTC
size: .; V: TRBV3-1; D: .; J: TRBJ2-3; CDR3: CASSRLRGQGFDTQYF; DNA: TGTGCCAGCAGCCGCCTCCGGGGACAAGGGTTCGATACGCAGTATTTT
size: once; V: TRBV7-9; D: .; J: TRBJ1-2; CDR3: CASSPGDRLNYGYTF; DNA: TGTGCCAGCAGCCCCGGGGACCGACTTAACTATGGCTACACCTTC
size: .; V: TRBV10-1; D: TRBD1; J: TRBJ1-1; CDR3: CASSATNRGYTEAFF; DNA: TGCGCCAGCAGTGCGACAAACAGGGGATACACTGAAGCTTTCTTT
size: .; V: TRBV10-3; D: TRBD2; J: TRBJ2-3; CDR3: CAISDLLAGGTDTQYF; DNA: TGTGCCATCAGTGACCTACTAGCGGGAGGCACAGATACGCAGTATTTT
size: .; V: TRBV13; D: .; J: TRBJ2-7; CDR3: CASSLSESDEQYF; DNA: TGTGCCAGCAGCTTAAGCGAATCCGACGAGCAGTACTTC
size: .; V: TRBV27; D: TRBD1; J: TRBJ1-1; CDR3: CASSSGTGLNAEAFF; DNA: TGTGCCAGCAGTTCCGGGACAGGATTGAACGCTGAAGCTTTCTTT
size: once; V: TRBV20-1; D: .; J: TRBJ2-2; CDR3: CSARFPGYTGELFF; DNA: TGCAGTGCTAGATTCCCTGGCTACACCGGGGAGCTGTTTTTT
size: few; V: TRBV5-1; D: TRBD2; J: TRBJ2-3; CDR3: CASSVLLAGGTDTQYF; DNA: TGCGCCAGCAGCGTTTTGCTGGCGGGAGGCACAGATACGCAGTATTTT
size: many; V: TRBV11-2; D: TRBD2; J: TRBJ2-3; CDR3: CASRLAGATDTQYF; DNA: TGTGCCAGCAGACTAGCGGGAGCCACAGATACGCAGTATTTT
size: few; V: TRBV7-2; D: TRBD2; J: TRBJ2-4; CDR3: CASSLALAGYGGKNIQYF; DNA: TGTGCCAGCAGCTTAGCCCTAGCGGGCTATGGGGGCAAAAACATTCAGTACTTC
size: .; V: TRBV6-5; D: .; J: TRBJ2-2; CDR3: CASSPSGGGTGELFF; DNA: TGTGCCAGCAGCCCTTCAGGGGGGGGGACCGGGGAGCTGTTTTTT
size: few; V: TRBV6-5; D: TRBD1; J: TRBJ2-1; CDR3: CASSYGDSSYNEQFF; DNA: TGTGCCAGCAGTTACGGGGACAGCTCCTACAATGAGCAGTTCTTC
size: .; V: TRBV11-1; D: .; J: TRBJ2-7; CDR3: CASSLAAGFYEQYF; DNA: TGTGCCAGCAGCTTGGCGGCAGGGTTTTACGAGCAGTACTTC
size: few; V: TRBV28; D: TRBD1; J: TRBJ2-5; CDR3: CASKGAELQETQYF; DNA: TGTGCCAGCAAGGGGGCGGAGCTCCAAGAGACCCAGTACTTC
size: .; V: TRBV11-2; D: .; J: TRBJ2-3; CDR3: CATKSRTQTDTQYF; DNA: TGTGCCACCAAGTCCAGGACTCAGACAGATACGCAGTATTTT
size: .; V: TRBV4-2; D: .; J: TRBJ1-4; CDR3: CASSQDPPDAPTNEKLFF; DNA: TGTGCCAGCAGCCAAGATCCCCCAGATGCACCAACTAATGAAAAACTGTTTTTT
size: .; V: TRBV10-3; D: .; J: TRBJ2-2; CDR3: CAISFTNTGELFF; DNA: TGTGCCATCTCATTTACGAACACCGGGGAGCTGTTTTTT
size: .; V: TRBV20-1; D: .; J: TRBJ2-3; CDR3: CSADLAFSTDTQYF; DNA: TGCAGTGCTGATCTAGCGTTTAGCACAGATACGCAGTATTTT
size: .; V: TRBV2; D: .; J: TRBJ2-5; CDR3: CASSKGQIQETQYF; DNA: TGTGCCAGCAGTAAAGGACAGATCCAAGAGACCCAGTACTTC
size: .; V: TRBV20-1; D: .; J: TRBJ1-1; CDR3: CSARDPWQGNTEAFF; DNA: TGCAGTGCTAGAGATCCTTGGCAGGGTAACACTGAAGCTTTCTTT
size: .; V: TRBV6-5; D: .; J: TRBJ2-3; CDR3: CASRGGRFTDTQYF; DNA: TGTGCCAGCCGCGGTGGGCGATTCACAGATACGCAGTATTTT
size: .; V: TRBV6-1; D: TRBD1; J: TRBJ2-7; CDR3: CASRDRVWDEQYF; DNA: TGTGCCAGCAGAGACAGGGTATGGGACGAGCAGTACTTC
size: .; V: TRBV2; D: .; J: TRBJ2-3; CDR3: CASKVRSGSTDTQYF; DNA: TGTGCCAGCAAAGTCCGATCCGGGAGCACAGATACGCAGTATTTT
size: .; V: TRBV13; D: .; J: TRBJ1-5; CDR3: CASSSRTSNQPQHF; DNA: TGTGCCAGCAGCTCCCGGACGAGCAATCAGCCCCAGCATTTT
size: few; V: TRBV6-5; D: TRBD2; J: TRBJ2-2; CDR3: CASSYPGLAGTPNTGELFF; DNA: TGTGCCAGCAGTTACCCGGGACTAGCGGGAACCCCGAACACCGGGGAGCTGTTTTTT
size: few; V: TRBV7-9; D: .; J: TRBJ2-1; CDR3: CASSLRGTLSYNEQFF; DNA: TGTGCCAGCAGCTTACGGGGGACTCTCTCCTACAATGAGCAGTTCTTC
size: .; V: TRBV19; D: .; J: TRBJ2-4; CDR3: CASSQHLAKNIQYF; DNA: TGTGCCAGTAGTCAGCATCTAGCCAAAAACATTCAGTACTTC
size: many; V: TRBV9; D: .; J: TRBJ2-1; CDR3: CASSVGAQGQFF; DNA: TGTGCCAGCAGCGTAGGTGCCCAGGGGCAGTTCTTC
size: .; V: TRBV9; D: .; J: TRBJ2-1; CDR3: CASSVAGAGPLDEQFF; DNA: TGTGCCAGCAGCGTAGCTGGGGCAGGGCCTTTGGATGAGCAGTTCTTC
size: .; V: TRBV12-3/TRBV12-4; D: .; J: TRBJ1-5; CDR3: CASSLWGPSNQPQHF; DNA: TGTGCCAGCAGTTTATGGGGGCCTAGCAATCAGCCCCAGCATTTT
size: .; V: TRBV28; D: TRBD2; J: TRBJ2-5; CDR3: CASESVGLAGGIETQYF; DNA: TGTGCCAGCGAGTCCGTGGGACTAGCGGGAGGGATTGAGACCCAGTACTTC
size: .; V: TRBV29-1; D: .; J: TRBJ1-1; CDR3: CSSAGSPNTEAFF; DNA: TGCAGTTCCGCGGGTAGCCCGAACACTGAAGCTTTCTTT
size: few; V: TRBV7-2; D: .; J: TRBJ2-3; CDR3: CASSSLTADTQYF; DNA: TGTGCCAGCAGCTCCCTTACTGCAGATACGCAGTATTTT
size: few; V: TRBV4-2; D: .; J: TRBJ2-7; CDR3: CASSQDPREWDEQYF; DNA: TGTGCCAGCAGCCAAGATCCACGGGAGTGGGACGAGCAGTACTTC
size: medium-sized; V: TRBV2; D: .; J: TRBJ2-5; CDR3: CASSEGGGGLETQYF; DNA: TGTGCCAGCAGTGAAGGCGGTGGGGGACTGGAGACCCAGTACTTC